This TCR beta chain was captured by sequencing in a study of blood T cell repertoires in COVID-19 (dated by TCRdb to between 2020 and 2021). For the study in its entirety: Samples from collaborators originated in the United States, Italy and Spain and spanned both the acute and convalescent phases of COVID-19. The prospective study material was composed of cDNA or gDNA derived from T cells, B-cell-depleted T cells, or PBMCs. The dataset comprised deeply sampled blood TCRbeta repertoires from subjects exposed to, actively infected with, or recovered from COVID-19. The repertoires were released in a freely available public database intended as a resource for research on the immune response to SARS-CoV-2. The samples were drawn from the first 160 participants of the ongoing ImmuneRACE study and from roughly 1,300 subjects provided by 6 global collaborators. A de-identified subject ID, COVID-19 status, age in years and sex were almost always included in the sample metadata. Where HLA class I and class II types were available, the types were taken from metadata supplied by the sample provider, not from assay-based typing. Paper-wide results and their limitations: How much clinical and demographic metadata was included differed by source and by participant, and the metadata was provided uncurated.

TCRbeta CDR3 regions were amplified from genomic DNA by means of the immunoSEQ Assay, a bias-controlled multiplex PCR. The paper's data handling went like this. The number of nucleated cells in each sample was estimated by amplification of reference gene primers within the assay. To quantify the absolute abundance of each unique TCRbeta CDR3 rearrangement, sequence reads were collapsed and filtered. Productive Simpson clonality was computed per sample as the square root of Simpson's diversity index over productive rearrangements. TCRdb's version of the immuneACCESS table is confined to in-frame rearrangements and falls short of the full clone set. An unresolved V gene accounts for under half of the shortfall where checked; the remainder is of unknown origin. The DNA was the basis for D and trimming; V, J and clone size are from that table. The sample table shows about 350,000 clones, and about 90% are seen once. The ten top clones hold 1% of the sample.

In the prospective study, participants were about 18 to 100 years old, resided in fewer than 25 geographic areas of the United States, and were enrolled through a virtual design. In the prospective study, participants were assigned to cohorts based on the clinical history participants reported in a screening survey and a study questionnaire. For ImmuneRACE Cohort 3, a participant was defined as recovered based on two consecutive negative NP/OP PCR tests, clearance by a healthcare professional, or resolution of symptoms. Mobile phlebotomists in the prospective study collected whole blood, serum and a nasopharyngeal or oropharyngeal swab from every participant. Additional blood draws and questionnaires over an approximately 2-month period could optionally be provided by prospective study participants. Blood samples from the prospective study were shipped frozen or at room temperature prior to DNA extraction.

Remarks on this clone: What this receptor recognizes is not known. Base qualities are not recorded, but no much larger clone differs from it by a single base.

The germline V gene encodes CDR1 SNHLY and CDR2 FYNNEI. V drops 2 bases and J drops 4 bases, leaving 12 bases in between. The CDR3 starts with the cysteine, ends with the phenylalanine, and has 16 residues. Solely the CDR3 DNA is kept, with 48 bases framed from the first base. Recombination connected TRBV2 to TRBJ1-6, and possibly TRBD1, on 5 matching bases. The sequenced material came from PBMCs or T cells enriched from blood (not recorded which). The source is a woman in her twenties or thirties who had recovered from COVID-19. Read as DNA, the sequence is TGTGCCAGCAGTGAATATGGACACCTGTATAATTCACCCCTCCACTTT. The encoded protein is CASSEYGHLYNSPLHF.